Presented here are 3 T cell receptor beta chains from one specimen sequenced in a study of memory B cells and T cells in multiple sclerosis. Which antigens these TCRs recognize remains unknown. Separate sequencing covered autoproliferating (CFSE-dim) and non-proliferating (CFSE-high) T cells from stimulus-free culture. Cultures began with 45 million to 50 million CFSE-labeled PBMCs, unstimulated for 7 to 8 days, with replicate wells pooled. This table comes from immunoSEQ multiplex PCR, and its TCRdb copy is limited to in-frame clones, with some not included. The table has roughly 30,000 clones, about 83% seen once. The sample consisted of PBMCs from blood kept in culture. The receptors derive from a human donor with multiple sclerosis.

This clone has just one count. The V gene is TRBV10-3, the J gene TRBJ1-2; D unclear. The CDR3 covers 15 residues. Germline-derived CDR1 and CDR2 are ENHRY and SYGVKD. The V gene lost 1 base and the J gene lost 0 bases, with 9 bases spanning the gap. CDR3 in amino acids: CAISELGTPNYGYTF. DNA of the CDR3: TGTGCCATCAGTGAGTTAGGCACCCCTAACTATGGCTACACCTTC.

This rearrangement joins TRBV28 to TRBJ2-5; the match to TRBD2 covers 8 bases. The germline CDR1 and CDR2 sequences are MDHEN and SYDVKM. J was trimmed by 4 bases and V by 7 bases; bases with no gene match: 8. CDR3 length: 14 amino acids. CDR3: CASKEAGAGETQYF. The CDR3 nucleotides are TGTGCCAGCAAAGAAGCGGGAGCAGGAGAGACCCAGTACTTC.

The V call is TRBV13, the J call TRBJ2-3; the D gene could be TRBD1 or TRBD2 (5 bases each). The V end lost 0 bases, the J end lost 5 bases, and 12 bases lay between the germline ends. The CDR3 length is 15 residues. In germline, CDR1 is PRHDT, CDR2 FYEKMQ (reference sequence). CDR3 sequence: CASSLGAQGVDTQYF. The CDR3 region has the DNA TGTGCCAGCAGCTTAGGAGCGCAGGGAGTAGATACGCAGTATTTT.